The 5 T cell receptor beta chains below were found in one sample sequenced in a study of blood T cell repertoires in COVID-19 (dated by TCRdb to about 2020). The method was the immunoSEQ multiplex PCR assay. The immuneACCESS repertoire file appears here via TCRdb, limited to in-frame rearrangements. These files lack a portion of the clones; in checked studies, under half of the deficit traces to unresolved V genes, and the cause of the others is not known. In this sample the table shows under 95,000 clones, around 87% of which occur a single time. Of the sample, 4.5% to 5% is held by the ten largest clones. Sequencing was done on a sample of peripheral blood. The receptors derive from an elderly woman with acute or convalescent COVID-19.

This chain links TRBV10-3 with TRBJ2-2, with TRBD1 matching over 8 bases. The CDR3 is made up of 14 amino acids. The V and J ends lost 4 bases and 4 bases, in that order; junction bases with no gene match: 2. Germline-derived CDR1 and CDR2 are ENHRY and SYGVKD. CDR3: CAISGQGSTGELFF. The CDR3 nucleotides are TGTGCCATCAGTGGACAGGGGAGCACCGGGGAGCTGTTTTTT.

In this sample, this clone turned up once. This chain connects TRBV7-3 to TRBJ2-1; 8 nucleotides agree with TRBD1. CDR1 SGHTA and CDR2 FQGTGA come from the germline V gene. Trimming removed 4 bases from V and 9 bases from J; junction bases left unmatched: 5. CDR3 size: 13 residues. CDR3 in amino acids: CASSSQGASEQFF. The DNA for the CDR3 is TGTGCCAGCAGCTCTCAGGGGGCAAGTGAGCAGTTCTTC.

The gene calls are TRBV7-2 and TRBJ2-7, with D tentatively TRBD1 (6 bases). The CDR3 spans 17 residues. Germline V lookup: CDR1 SGHTA, CDR2 FQGNSA. V shed 4 bases and J shed 2 bases, with 21 bases lying between them. Written as DNA, the CDR3 is TGTGCCAGCAGCTCAACATCCTACCGGGACACCCCCTACGAGCAGTACTTC. Translated, it gives CASSSTSYRDTPYEQYF.

This clone was seen once. The rearrangement joins TRBV6-5 to TRBJ1-3; D uncertain. Germline V gives CDR1 MNHEY, CDR2 SVGAGI. This CDR3 spans 11 amino acids. Trimming removed 9 bases at V and 4 bases at J, with 7 bases between. As DNA, the CDR3 is TGTGCCAGTACAACAGGAAACACCATATATTTT. Translation gives CASTTGNTIYF.

This chain joins TRBV6-6 and TRBJ2-1; TRBD2 matches 8 bases. The V gene end was trimmed by 5 bases and the J gene end by 5 bases; junction bases not matched to a gene: 8. Germline V gene data show CDR1 as MNHNY and CDR2 as SVGAGI (reference sequence). The CDR3 loop spans 15 amino acids. DNA of the CDR3: TGTGCCAGCAGTCCCTCGGGGGGGTTAAACAATGAGCAGTTCTTC. Translation: CASSPSGGLNNEQFF.